Following are 26 T cell receptor beta chains from one sample sequenced in a study of shared clonotypes between healthy human individuals. Using immunoSEQ multiplex PCR, the repertoire was profiled, and TCRdb retains in-frame clones only, with some absent. The table lists 950,000 to 1,100,000 clones, 70% to 80% of them singletons. Sequenced: memory CD4+ T cells from PBMCs. Subset of the sample: CD45RA-negative fraction. These receptors all stem from a man aged 18 to 30 in good health. Some clones in this sample may be carry-over from other donors' samples.

The V gene is TRBV4-1, the J gene TRBJ1-3; no firm D call. Germline V gene lookup returns CDR1 MGHRA and CDR2 YSYEKL. V lost 5 bases to trimming and J lost 4 bases, with 15 bases between them. The CDR3 is made up of 15 amino acids. The CDR3 DNA sequence: TGCGCCAGCAGCTTCTCGGACGTTGAGGGAAACACCATATATTTT. This encodes CASSFSDVEGNTIYF.

This clone was picked up a small number of times. The chain is built from TRBV6-5 and TRBJ2-5, with D uncertain. Trimming stripped 1 base from V and 7 bases from J, with 16 bases between. CDR3 length equals 15 residues. Germline-derived CDR1 and CDR2 are MNHEY and SVGAGI. CDR3 protein: CASSYLGTLQTTQYF. Written as DNA, the CDR3 is TGTGCCAGCAGTTACTTAGGCACCCTCCAGACGACCCAGTACTTC.

Only one count was recorded for this clone. Within the sample, other DNA sequences also encode this same CDR3. The chain couples TRBV5-1 to TRBJ2-3; D is perhaps TRBD1 (5 bases). CDR3 length equals 15 residues. CDR1 is SGHRS and CDR2 is YFSETQ in the germline V gene. Between the trimmed V and J ends, which lost 0 bases and 4 bases, there was a span of 12 bases. The CDR3 region is CASSLEGQGADTQYF. The CDR3 DNA reads TGCGCCAGCAGCTTGGAGGGTCAGGGTGCAGATACGCAGTATTTT.

The J gene is TRBJ2-6, the V gene TRBV28; D remains unclear. Germline CDR1 reads MDHEN; CDR2 reads SYDVKM. This CDR3 comprises 15 residues. V lost 4 bases and J 2 bases, leaving 9 bases between the germline ends. CDR3 loop: CASSSTVAGANVLTF. In DNA, the CDR3 is TGTGCCAGCAGTTCCACAGTGGCTGGGGCCAACGTCCTGACTTTC.

In this sample, this clone turned up many times. This sequence joins TRBV10-1 and TRBJ1-5, with D unclear. The germline V gene has CDR1 WNHNN and CDR2 SYGVQD (reference sequence). CDR3 length: 11 amino acids. V was cut by 3 bases and J by 3 bases, with 0 bases left in between. The CDR3 DNA is TGCGCCAGCAGTGACAATCAGCCCCAGCATTTT. This translates into CASSDNQPQHF.

The gene calls are TRBV4-1 and TRBJ2-3; tentative D call: TRBD2 (7 bases). CDR1 and CDR2 from the germline V gene are MGHRA and YSYEKL. The CDR3 has 17 residues. V lost 1 base and J lost 2, with 16 bases in between. The CDR3 nucleotides read TGCGCCAGCAGCCAAGGAGGGGGAGGGAGACCCACAGATACGCAGTATTTT. Translated: CASSQGGGGRPTDTQYF.

The chain recombines TRBV5-6 with TRBJ2-2; 10 bases map to TRBD2. The length of the CDR3 is 16 residues. With V trimmed by 0 bases and J by 3 bases, 2 bases remained unmatched. Germline V CDR1 and CDR2: SGHDT, YYEEEE. DNA for the CDR3: TGTGCCAGCAGCTTGGTGCTAGCGGGAGACACCGGGGAGCTGTTTTTT. Its translation is CASSLVLAGDTGELFF. Using reference TRBV5-6 and TRBJ2-2 for the parts outside the CDR3, the full variable domain is DAGVTQSPTHLIKTRGQQVTLRCSPKSGHDTVSWYQQALGQGPQFIFQYYEEEERQRGNFPDRFSGHQFPNYSSELNVNALLLGDSALYLCASSLVLAGDTGELFFGEGSRLTVL.

This rearrangement joins TRBV6-6 to TRBJ2-2; perhaps TRBD2 as D (6 bases). Trimming removed 4 bases from V and 0 bases from J, with 12 bases in between. The CDR3 contains 16 residues. Germline assignment: CDR1 MNHNY and CDR2 SVGAGI (reference sequence). CDR3 in DNA: TGTGCCAGCAGTTTTGGAGCGGGCTCGAACACCGGGGAGCTGTTTTTT. It translates to CASSFGAGSNTGELFF.

The chain carries TRBV30 and TRBJ2-7, with 7 bases fitting TRBD2. Trimming removed 5 bases from V and 2 bases from J; junction bases left unmatched: 9. Germline CDR1 reads GTSNPN; CDR2 reads SVGIG (reference sequence). The CDR3 loop spans 14 amino acids. This CDR3 is CAWARRAGAYEQYF. The CDR3 DNA is TGTGCCTGGGCCCGGCGTGCGGGAGCCTACGAGCAGTACTTC. The whole variable domain, remainder taken from reference TRBV30 and TRBJ2-7, is SQTIHQWPATLVQPVGSPLSLECTVEGTSNPNLYWYRQAAGRGLQLLFYSVGIGQISSEVPQNLSASRPQDRQFILSSKKLLLSDSGFYLCAWARRAGAYEQYFGPGTRLTVT.

The chain couples TRBV4-1 to TRBJ1-5; TRBD1 matches 7 bases. Trimming removed 5 bases from V and 1 base from J; junction bases left unmatched: 8. The CDR3 has 16 residues. Germline assignment: CDR1 MGHRA and CDR2 YSYEKL. CDR3 residues: CASSSGQPLSNQPQHF. The DNA for the CDR3 is TGCGCCAGCAGCTCGGGACAGCCTCTGAGCAATCAGCCCCAGCATTTT.

The J gene is TRBJ2-1, the V gene TRBV7-8, with D perhaps matching TRBD2 (6 bases). Germline CDR1 and CDR2: SGHVS and FQNEAQ. CDR3 length: 16 amino acids. With 3 bases removed from V and 2 bases from J, the gap between germline ends came to 14 bases. CDR3 coding DNA: TGTGCCAGCAGCTTTCGGAGCGGGCTGACCTACAATGAGCAGTTCTTC. It codes for CASSFRSGLTYNEQFF.

The V gene is TRBV7-2, the J gene TRBJ1-5; D call uncertain. The CDR3 spans 13 residues. CDR1 is SGHTA, CDR2 FQGNSA, per germline. V lost 7 bases and J lost 6, with 13 bases in between. The CDR3 region has the DNA TGTGCCAGCACCAGCAACGGCGGTCAGCCCCAGCATTTT. Amino acid sequence: CASTSNGGQPQHF.

This chain joins TRBV4-1 and TRBJ2-7; 12 bases are shared with TRBD2. V gave up 2 bases and J gave up 4 bases; unmatched junction bases: 12. The CDR3 sequence is 18 residues long. Germline assignment: CDR1 MGHRA and CDR2 YSYEKL. The chain's CDR3 is CASSQNLAGGPGGYEQYF. The CDR3 DNA follows: TGCGCCAGCAGCCAAAACCTAGCGGGAGGGCCAGGAGGGTACGAGCAGTACTTC.

This rearrangement joins TRBV5-1 to TRBJ2-1; tentatively, D is TRBD2 (5 bases). The ends were cut back, 4 bases at V and 2 bases at J, with 10 bases in the middle. In germline, CDR1 is SGHRS, CDR2 YFSETQ. The CDR3 spans 14 residues. The CDR3 bases are TGCGCCAGCAGCACGCCGGAGGCCTACAATGAGCAGTTCTTC. Protein product: CASSTPEAYNEQFF. The whole variable domain, remainder taken from reference TRBV5-1 and TRBJ2-1, is KAGVTQTPRYLIKTRGQQVTLSCSPISGHRSVSWYQQTPGQGLQFLFEYFSETQRNKGNFPGRFSGRQFSNSRSEMNVSTLELGDSALYLCASSTPEAYNEQFFGPGTRLTVL.

This clone has only a few counts. This rearrangement joins TRBV5-1 to TRBJ2-7, with TRBD1 matching over 8 bases. Germline lookup yields CDR1 SGHRS and CDR2 YFSETQ. Losses at the gene ends were 0 bases for V and 0 bases for J; bases not matched to a gene: 2. This CDR3 is built from 15 residues. The DNA of the CDR3 is TGCGCCAGCAGCTTGGGACAGGGGCTCTCCTACGAGCAGTACTTC. Translated, it gives CASSLGQGLSYEQYF.

A single count supports this clone. This rearrangement joins TRBV28 to TRBJ1-5; a possible D gene is TRBD1 (6 bases). With 1 base removed from V and 0 bases from J, the gap between germline ends came to 22 bases. This CDR3 comprises 20 residues. Germline CDR1 is MDHEN and CDR2 is SYDVKM. The CDR3 here is CASSLYFGQGLRYSNQPQHF. In nucleotides, the CDR3 is TGTGCCAGCAGTTTATATTTCGGGCAGGGGCTTCGCTATAGCAATCAGCCCCAGCATTTT.

The chain is built from TRBV4-1 and TRBJ2-7; 11 bases map to TRBD2. Trimming at V came to 1 base and at J to 3 bases, leaving 11 bases not matched to a gene. The CDR3 consists of 18 residues. Germline values: CDR1 MGHRA, CDR2 YSYEKL. CDR3 bases: TGCGCCAGCAGCCAAGCGCGAACTAGCGGGGGCAACCTCTACGAGCAGTACTTC. It specifies CASSQARTSGGNLYEQYF.

This clone occurred many times. This chain uses TRBV10-3 with TRBJ1-1; 7 bases fit TRBD1. The CDR3 extends over 15 amino acids. Losses at the gene ends were 3 bases for V and 0 bases for J; bases not matched to a gene: 4. Germline values: CDR1 ENHRY, CDR2 SYGVKD. The chain's CDR3 is CAISEEGALNTEAFF. CDR3 coding DNA: TGTGCCATCAGTGAAGAGGGGGCCTTGAACACTGAAGCTTTCTTT.

The V call is TRBV25-1, the J call TRBJ1-1, with D possibly TRBD1 on 5 matching bases. This CDR3 contains 13 residues. V was shortened by 8 bases and J by 5 bases, with 15 bases between the two germline ends. Germline CDR1 MGHDK, CDR2 SYGVNS. CDR3 region: CASVNQGRTEAFF. Here the CDR3 DNA reads TGTGCCAGCGTTAATCAGGGAAGGACTGAAGCTTTCTTT.

V and J are TRBV13 and TRBJ1-2; 9 nucleotides match TRBD1. This CDR3 has 14 amino acids. The junction had 7 bases not matched to a gene; V was cut back by 3 bases and J by 8 bases. CDR1 and CDR2 from the germline V gene are PRHDT and FYEKMQ (reference sequence). The CDR3 DNA reads as TGTGCCAGCAGCTTTAGTATGGGACAGGGAGGCTACACCTTC. It codes for CASSFSMGQGGYTF. Variable domain in full (rest from reference TRBV13 and TRBJ1-2): AAGVIQSPRHLIKEKRETATLKCYPIPRHDTVYWYQQGPGQDPQFLISFYEKMQSDKGSIPDRFSAQQFSDYHSELNMSSLELGDSALYFCASSFSMGQGGYTFGSGTRLTVV.

The V gene is TRBV7-6, the J gene TRBJ2-1; 12 bases fit TRBD2. The V gene end was trimmed by 0 bases and the J gene end by 10 bases; junction bases not matched to a gene: 4. This CDR3 contains 15 residues. From germline, CDR1 is SGHVS and CDR2 FNYEAQ. CDR3 residues: CASSLAGLAGLEQFF. CDR3 sequence (DNA): TGTGCCAGCAGCTTAGCGGGACTAGCGGGCCTCGAGCAGTTCTTC.

The chain employs TRBV27 and TRBJ1-5; TRBD1 agrees at 7 bases. This CDR3 has 14 residues. The V gene end was trimmed by 6 bases and the J gene end by 5 bases; junction bases not matched to a gene: 7. Per the germline V gene, CDR1 is MNHEY and CDR2 is SMNVEV (reference sequence). CDR3 coding DNA: TGTGCCAGCAGCAAACAGGGGTCTTATCAGCCCCAGCATTTT. This translates into CASSKQGSYQPQHF.

This clone was counted only a few times. J is TRBJ1-3 and V is TRBV6-1, with D possibly TRBD1 on 6 matching bases. Trimming pared 6 bases from V and 0 bases from J, leaving 9 bases between. Germline V CDR1 and CDR2: MNHNS, SASEGT. This CDR3 contains 14 residues. CDR3 amino acids: CASRTGYSGNTIYF. CDR3 bases: TGTGCCAGCAGGACAGGCTACTCTGGAAACACCATATATTTT.

The chain carries TRBV18 and TRBJ2-3; 8 positions agree with TRBD1. Looked up from germline, CDR1 is KGHSH and CDR2 is LQKENI. The CDR3 runs 15 residues. Trimming at V came to 6 bases and at J to 5 bases, leaving 10 bases not matched to a gene. The CDR3 spells CASSSDRADLDTQYF. The CDR3 DNA reads as TGTGCCAGCTCCTCGGACAGGGCGGATTTAGATACGCAGTATTTT.

In its sample, this clone was seen once. J is TRBJ2-1 and V is TRBV7-9; D is unresolved. V was cut by 5 bases and J by 8 bases, with 13 bases left in between. Germline loops: CDR1 SEHNR, CDR2 FQNEAQ (reference sequence). The CDR3 extends over 13 amino acids. CDR3 DNA: TGTGCCAGCAGCATCCCGGGCGGACATGAGCAGTTCTTC. It translates to CASSIPGGHEQFF. Based on the CDR3 plus reference TRBV7-9 and TRBJ2-1, the full variable domain is DTGVSQNPRHKITKRGQNVTFRCDPISEHNRLYWYRQTLGQGPEFLTYFQNEAQLEKSRLLSDRFSAERPKGSFSTLEIQRTEQGDSAMYLCASSIPGGHEQFFGPGTRLTVL.

Concerning this clone: Its ends do not fully match the called genes, so a read error is possible. The chain carries TRBV7-3 and TRBJ2-1, with 13 bases fitting TRBD2. The length of the CDR3 is 17 residues. The germline V gene encodes CDR1 SGHTA and CDR2 FQGTGA. For the CDR3, the DNA is TGTGCCAGCAGCATAACCGGGACTAGCGGGGCCTACAATGAGCAGTTCTTC. This gives the protein CASSITGTSGAYNEQFF.